This entry lists 5 T cell receptor beta chains sequenced from one sample in a study of T cells in Graves' hyperthyroidism and ophthalmopathy. RNA transcripts served as the template for amplifying TCR beta CDR3 regions. The TCR CDR3 first-round RT-PCR relied on the HTBI primer set. TCRdb passed the multiplex PCR reads through MiXCR, listing each CDR3 protein once. The repertoire consists of approximately 700,000 distinct CDR3 sequences, with approximately 16% occurring once and the leading ten covering over 7.5%. Input material: blood. The receptors stem from a man younger than 35 with Graves' hyperthyroidism.

This clonotype occurred many times. This chain connects TRBV18 to TRBJ1-3; D may be TRBD1 (6 bases). The CDR3 consists of 15 residues. Germline-derived CDR1 and CDR2 are KGHSH and LQKENI. Between the trimmed V and J ends, which lost 3 bases and 8 bases, there was a span of 17 bases. CDR3 residues: CASSPDSAVLYTIYF. DNA for the CDR3: TGTGCCAGCTCACCGGACAGCGCGGTTTTGTACACCATATATTTT. Supplemented by reference TRBV18 and TRBJ1-3, the full variable domain reads NAGVMQNPRHLVRRRGQEARLRCSPMKGHSHVYWYRQLPEEGLKFMVYLQKENIIDESGMPKERFSAEFPKEGPSILRIQQVVRGDSAAYFCASSPDSAVLYTIYFGEGSWLTVV.

The rearrangement links TRBV20-1 to TRBJ1-5, with D uncertain. This CDR3 region has 13 residues. The germline V gene has CDR1 DFQATT and CDR2 SNEGSKA (reference sequence). Trimming stripped 5 bases from V and 9 bases from J, with 17 bases between. CDR3 protein: CSAHDPSGWPQHF. For the CDR3, the DNA is TGCAGTGCTCATGACCCTTCCGGATGGCCCCAGCATTTT.

This clonotype was found a few times. CDR3 amino acids: CASSPGLVQETQYF. The CDR3 DNA reads as TGTGCCAGCAGCCCGGGACTGGTCCAAGAGACCCAGTACTTC. The V gene is TRBV7-2, the J gene TRBJ2-5; TRBD2 might be the D (6 bases). From germline, CDR1 is SGHTA and CDR2 FQGNSA. Between the trimmed V and J ends, which lost 5 bases and 1 base, there was a span of 11 bases. The CDR3 has 14 residues.

This clonotype was counted only a few times. The chain combines TRBV2 with TRBJ2-7, with D unclear. From germline, CDR1 is SNHLY and CDR2 FYNNEI. V lost 4 bases and J lost 3, with 13 bases in between. The CDR3 length is 14 residues. This CDR3 is CASSGGSLNYEQYF. CDR3 in DNA: TGTGCCAGCAGTGGAGGCTCCTTAAACTACGAGCAGTACTTC.

This clonotype was counted many times. The rearrangement links TRBV30 to TRBJ2-5; D unclear. This CDR3 is built from 12 residues. V was clipped by 0 bases and J by 5 bases, with 7 bases between them. The germline CDR1 and CDR2 sequences are GTSNPN and SVGIG (reference sequence). DNA for the CDR3: TGTGCCTGGAGTGTAGTGCAGGAGACCCAGTACTTC. This encodes CAWSVVQETQYF.